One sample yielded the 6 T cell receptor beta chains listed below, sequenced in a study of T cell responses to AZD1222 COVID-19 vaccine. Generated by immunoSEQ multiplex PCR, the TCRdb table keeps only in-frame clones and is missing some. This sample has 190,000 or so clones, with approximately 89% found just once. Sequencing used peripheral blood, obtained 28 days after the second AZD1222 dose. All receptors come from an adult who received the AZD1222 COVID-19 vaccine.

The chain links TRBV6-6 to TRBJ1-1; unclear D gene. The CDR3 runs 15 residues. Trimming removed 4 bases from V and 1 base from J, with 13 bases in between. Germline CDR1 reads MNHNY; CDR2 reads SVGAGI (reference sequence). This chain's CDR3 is CASSSTDGRNTEAFF. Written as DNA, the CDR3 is TGTGCCAGCAGTTCAACCGACGGACGGAACACTGAAGCTTTCTTT.

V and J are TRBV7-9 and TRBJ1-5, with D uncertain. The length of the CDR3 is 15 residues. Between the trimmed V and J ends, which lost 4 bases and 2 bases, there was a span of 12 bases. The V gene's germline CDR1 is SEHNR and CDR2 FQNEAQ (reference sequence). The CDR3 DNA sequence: TGTGCCAGCAGCTCGGACTCTATGCGCAATCAGCCCCAGCATTTT. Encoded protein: CASSSDSMRNQPQHF.

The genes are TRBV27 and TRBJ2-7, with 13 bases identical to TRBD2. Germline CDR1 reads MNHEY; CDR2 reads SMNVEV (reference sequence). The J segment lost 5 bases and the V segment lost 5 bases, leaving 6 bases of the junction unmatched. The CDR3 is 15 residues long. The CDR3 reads CASSAPGLAGNEQYF. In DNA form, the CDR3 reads TGTGCCAGCAGTGCTCCGGGACTAGCGGGAAACGAGCAGTACTTC.

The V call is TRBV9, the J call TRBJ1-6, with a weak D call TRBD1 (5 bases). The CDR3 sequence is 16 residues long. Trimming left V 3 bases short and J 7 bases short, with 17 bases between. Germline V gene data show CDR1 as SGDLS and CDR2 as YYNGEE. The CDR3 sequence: CASSGDLGTANSPLHF. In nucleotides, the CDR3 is TGTGCCAGCAGCGGGGACCTAGGGACGGCAAATTCACCCCTCCACTTT.

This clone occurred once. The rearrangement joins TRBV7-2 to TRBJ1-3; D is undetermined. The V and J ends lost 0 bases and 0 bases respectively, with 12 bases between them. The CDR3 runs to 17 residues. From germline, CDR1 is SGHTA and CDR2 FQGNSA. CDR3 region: CASSLAGPGLSGNTIYF. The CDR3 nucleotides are TGTGCCAGCAGCTTAGCTGGTCCCGGCCTCTCTGGAAACACCATATATTTT.

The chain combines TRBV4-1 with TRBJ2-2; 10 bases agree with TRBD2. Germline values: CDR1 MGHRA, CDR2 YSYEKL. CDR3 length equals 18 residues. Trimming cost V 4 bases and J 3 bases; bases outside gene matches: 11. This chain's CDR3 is CASSLRGASGSYTGELFF. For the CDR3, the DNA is TGCGCCAGCAGCCTGAGGGGGGCTAGCGGGAGTTACACCGGGGAGCTGTTTTTT.